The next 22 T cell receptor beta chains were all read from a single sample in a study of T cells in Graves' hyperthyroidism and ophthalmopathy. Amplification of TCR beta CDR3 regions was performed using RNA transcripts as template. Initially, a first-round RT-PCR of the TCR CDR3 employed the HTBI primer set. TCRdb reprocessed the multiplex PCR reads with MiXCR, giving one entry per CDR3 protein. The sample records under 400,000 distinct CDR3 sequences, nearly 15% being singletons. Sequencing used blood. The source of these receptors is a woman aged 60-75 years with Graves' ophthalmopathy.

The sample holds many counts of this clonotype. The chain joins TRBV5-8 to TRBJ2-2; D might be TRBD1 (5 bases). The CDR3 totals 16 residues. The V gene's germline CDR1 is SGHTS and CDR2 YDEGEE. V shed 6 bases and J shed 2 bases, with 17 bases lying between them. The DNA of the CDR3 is TGTGCCAGCACCGCACATACAGGACGTAACACCGGGGAGCTGTTTTTT. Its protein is CASTAHTGRNTGELFF.

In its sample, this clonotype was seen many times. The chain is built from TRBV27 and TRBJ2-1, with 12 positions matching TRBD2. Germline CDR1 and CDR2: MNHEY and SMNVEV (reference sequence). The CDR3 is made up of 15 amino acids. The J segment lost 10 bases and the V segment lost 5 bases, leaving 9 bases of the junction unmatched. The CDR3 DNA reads TGTGCCAGCAGTCCCAGGACTAGCGGGAAGGGGGAGCAGTTCTTC. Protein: CASSPRTSGKGEQFF.

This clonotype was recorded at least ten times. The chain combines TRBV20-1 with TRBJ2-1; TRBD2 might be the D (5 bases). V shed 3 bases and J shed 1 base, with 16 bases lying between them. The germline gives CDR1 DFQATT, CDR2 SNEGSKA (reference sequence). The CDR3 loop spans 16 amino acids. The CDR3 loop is CSARGSLSGSYNEQFF. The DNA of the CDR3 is TGCAGTGCTAGGGGGTCGCTAAGCGGATCCTACAATGAGCAGTTCTTC.

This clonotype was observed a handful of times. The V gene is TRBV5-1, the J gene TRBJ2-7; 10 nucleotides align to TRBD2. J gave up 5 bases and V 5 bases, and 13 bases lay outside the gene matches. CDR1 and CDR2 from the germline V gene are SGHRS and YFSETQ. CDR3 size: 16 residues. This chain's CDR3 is CASSPGAGGPINEQYF. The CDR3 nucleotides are TGCGCCAGCAGTCCTGGAGCGGGAGGGCCCATCAACGAGCAGTACTTC.

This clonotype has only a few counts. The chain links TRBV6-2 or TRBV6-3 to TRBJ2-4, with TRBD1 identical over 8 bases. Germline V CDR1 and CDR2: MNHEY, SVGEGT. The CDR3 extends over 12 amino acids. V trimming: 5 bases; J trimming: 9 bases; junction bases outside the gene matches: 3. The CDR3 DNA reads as TGTGCCAGCAGTCGACAGGGGCTCATTCAGTACTTC. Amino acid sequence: CASSRQGLIQYF.

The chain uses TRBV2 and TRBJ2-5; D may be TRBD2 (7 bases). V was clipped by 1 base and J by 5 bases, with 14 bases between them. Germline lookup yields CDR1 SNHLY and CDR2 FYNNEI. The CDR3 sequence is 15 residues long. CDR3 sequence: CASSEVGGGQETQYF. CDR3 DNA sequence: TGTGCCAGCAGTGAAGTAGGGGGGGGGCAGGAGACCCAGTACTTC. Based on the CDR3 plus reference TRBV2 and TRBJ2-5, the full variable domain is EPEVTQTPSHQVTQMGQEVILRCVPISNHLYFYWYRQILGQKVEFLVSFYNNEISEKSEIFDDQFSVERPDGSNFTLKIRSTKLEDSAMYFCASSEVGGGQETQYFGPGTRLLVL.

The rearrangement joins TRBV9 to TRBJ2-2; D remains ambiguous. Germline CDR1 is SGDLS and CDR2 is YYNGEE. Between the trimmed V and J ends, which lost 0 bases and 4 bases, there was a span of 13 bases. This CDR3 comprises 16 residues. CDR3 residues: CASSVALRALTGELFF. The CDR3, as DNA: TGTGCCAGCAGCGTAGCCCTTAGGGCGCTCACCGGGGAGCTGTTTTTT. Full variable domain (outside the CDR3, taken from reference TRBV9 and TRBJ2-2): DSGVTQTPKHLITATGQRVTLRCSPRSGDLSVYWYQQSLDQGLQFLIQYYNGEERAKGNILERFSAQQFPDLHSELNLSSLELGDSALYFCASSVALRALTGELFFGEGSRLTVL.

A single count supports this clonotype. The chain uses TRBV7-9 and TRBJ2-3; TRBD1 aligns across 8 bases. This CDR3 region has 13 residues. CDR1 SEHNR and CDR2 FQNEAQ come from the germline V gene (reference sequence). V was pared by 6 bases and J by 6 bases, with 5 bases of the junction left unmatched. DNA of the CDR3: TGTGCCAGCAGAAGAGGACAGGGCGATACGCAGTATTTT. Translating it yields CASRRGQGDTQYF.

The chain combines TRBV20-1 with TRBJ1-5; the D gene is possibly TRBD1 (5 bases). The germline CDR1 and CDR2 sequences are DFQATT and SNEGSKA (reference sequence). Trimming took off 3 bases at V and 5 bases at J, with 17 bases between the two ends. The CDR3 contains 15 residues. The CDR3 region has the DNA TGCAGTGCTAGCTCCCCGGGGGGAACGGATCAGCCCCAGCATTTT. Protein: CSASSPGGTDQPQHF.

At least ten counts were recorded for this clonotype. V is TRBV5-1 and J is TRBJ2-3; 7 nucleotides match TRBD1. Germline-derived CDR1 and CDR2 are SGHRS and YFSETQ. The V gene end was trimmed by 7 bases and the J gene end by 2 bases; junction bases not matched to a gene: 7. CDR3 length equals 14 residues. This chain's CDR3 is CASYTGTDTDTQYF. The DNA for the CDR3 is TGCGCCAGCTATACCGGGACAGACACAGATACGCAGTATTTT.

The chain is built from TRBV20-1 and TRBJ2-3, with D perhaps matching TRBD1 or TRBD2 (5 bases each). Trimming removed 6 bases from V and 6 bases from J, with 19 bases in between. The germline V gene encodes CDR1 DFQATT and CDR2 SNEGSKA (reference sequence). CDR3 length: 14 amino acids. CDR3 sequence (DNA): TGCAGTGCGTCTTCCGGGACCCCTGGGGATACGCAGTATTTT. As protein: CSASSGTPGDTQYF.

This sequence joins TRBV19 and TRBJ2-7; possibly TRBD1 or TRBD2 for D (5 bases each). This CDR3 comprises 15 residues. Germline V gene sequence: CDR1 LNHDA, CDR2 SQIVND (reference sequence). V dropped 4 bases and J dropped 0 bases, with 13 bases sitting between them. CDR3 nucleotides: TGTGCCAGTAGTAGTCACGGGGCAGCCTCCTACGAGCAGTACTTC. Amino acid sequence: CASSSHGAASYEQYF. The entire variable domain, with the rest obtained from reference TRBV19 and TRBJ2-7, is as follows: DGGITQSPKYLFRKEGQNVTLSCEQNLNHDAMYWYRQDPGQGLRLIYYSQIVNDFQKGDIAEGYSVSREKKESFPLTVTSAQKNPTAFYLCASSSHGAASYEQYFGPGTRLTVT.

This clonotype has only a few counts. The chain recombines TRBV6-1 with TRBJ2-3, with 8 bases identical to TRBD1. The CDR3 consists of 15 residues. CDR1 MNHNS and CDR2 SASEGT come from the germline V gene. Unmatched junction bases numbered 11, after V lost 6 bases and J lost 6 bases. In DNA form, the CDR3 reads TGTGCCAGCAGACCACACCCCGACAGGGGTGATACGCAGTATTTT. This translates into CASRPHPDRGDTQYF.

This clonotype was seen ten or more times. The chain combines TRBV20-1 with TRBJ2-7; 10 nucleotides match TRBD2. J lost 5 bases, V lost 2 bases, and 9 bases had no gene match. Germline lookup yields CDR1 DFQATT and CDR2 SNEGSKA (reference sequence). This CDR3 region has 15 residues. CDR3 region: CSARSGLAGVHEQYF. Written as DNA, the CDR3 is TGCAGTGCTAGAAGCGGGCTAGCGGGAGTCCACGAGCAGTACTTC.

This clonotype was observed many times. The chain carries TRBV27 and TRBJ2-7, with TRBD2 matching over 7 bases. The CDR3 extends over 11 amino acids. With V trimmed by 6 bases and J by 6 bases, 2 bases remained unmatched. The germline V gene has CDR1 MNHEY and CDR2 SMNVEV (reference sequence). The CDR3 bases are TGTGCCAGCAGGGGGGGGGTCGAGCAGTACTTC. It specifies CASRGGVEQYF.

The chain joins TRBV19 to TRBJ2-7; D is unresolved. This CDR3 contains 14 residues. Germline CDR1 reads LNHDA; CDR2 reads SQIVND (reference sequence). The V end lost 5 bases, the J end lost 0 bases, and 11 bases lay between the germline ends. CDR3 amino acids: CASSEDQYSYEQYF. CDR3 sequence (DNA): TGTGCCAGTAGTGAAGATCAGTACTCCTACGAGCAGTACTTC.

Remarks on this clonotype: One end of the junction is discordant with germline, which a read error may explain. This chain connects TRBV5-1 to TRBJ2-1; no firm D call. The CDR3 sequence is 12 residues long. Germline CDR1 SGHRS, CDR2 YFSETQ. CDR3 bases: TGCGCCAGCAGCTTGGTGAGCAATGAGCAGTCCTTC. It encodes CASSLVSNEQSF.

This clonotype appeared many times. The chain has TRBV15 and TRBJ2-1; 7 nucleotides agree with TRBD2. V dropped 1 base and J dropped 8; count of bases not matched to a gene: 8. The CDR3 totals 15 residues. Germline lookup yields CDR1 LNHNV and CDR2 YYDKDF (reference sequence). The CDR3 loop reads CATSRGSAGLDEQFF. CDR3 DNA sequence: TGTGCCACCAGCAGAGGGTCAGCGGGGTTGGATGAGCAGTTCTTC.

CDR3: CASSVAVGTNTGELFF. Written as DNA, the CDR3 is TGTGCCAGCAGCGTAGCGGTAGGGACGAACACCGGGGAGCTGTTTTTT. The chain carries TRBV9 and TRBJ2-2; no definite D call. V dropped 0 bases and J dropped 0 bases, with 9 bases sitting between them. The germline V gene encodes CDR1 SGDLS and CDR2 YYNGEE. This CDR3 spans 16 amino acids.

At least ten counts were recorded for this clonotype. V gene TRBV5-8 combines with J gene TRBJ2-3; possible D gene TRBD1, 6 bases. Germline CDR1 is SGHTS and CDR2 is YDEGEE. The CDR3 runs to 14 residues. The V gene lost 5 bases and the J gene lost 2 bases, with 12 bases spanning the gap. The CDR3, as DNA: TGTGCCAGCAGTACAGGACAGATCACAGATACGCAGTATTTT. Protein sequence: CASSTGQITDTQYF.

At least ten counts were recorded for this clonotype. The CDR3 sequence is CASSVTPDTQYF. DNA of the CDR3: TGTGCCAGCAGCGTGACCCCAGATACGCAGTATTTT. The chain employs TRBV9 and TRBJ2-3; D is unclear. The CDR3 contains 12 residues. Germline CDR1 and CDR2: SGDLS and YYNGEE. V lost 2 bases, J lost 4 bases, and 5 bases lay in between.

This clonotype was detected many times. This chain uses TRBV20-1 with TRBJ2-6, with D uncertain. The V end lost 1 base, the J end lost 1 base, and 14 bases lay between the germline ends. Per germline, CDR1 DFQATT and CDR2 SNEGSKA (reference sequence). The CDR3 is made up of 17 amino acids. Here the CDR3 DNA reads TGCAGTGCTAGAGGGCAGGTCGGCCTTTCTGGGGCCAACGTCCTGACTTTC. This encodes CSARGQVGLSGANVLTF.